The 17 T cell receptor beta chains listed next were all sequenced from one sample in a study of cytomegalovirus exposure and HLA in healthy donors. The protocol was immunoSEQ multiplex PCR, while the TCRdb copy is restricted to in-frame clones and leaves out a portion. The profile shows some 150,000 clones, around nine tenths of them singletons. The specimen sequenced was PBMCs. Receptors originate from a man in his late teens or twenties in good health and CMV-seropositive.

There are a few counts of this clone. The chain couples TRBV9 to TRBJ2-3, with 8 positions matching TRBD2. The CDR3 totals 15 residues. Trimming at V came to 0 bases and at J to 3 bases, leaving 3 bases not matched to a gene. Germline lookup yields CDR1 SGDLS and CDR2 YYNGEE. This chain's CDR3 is CASSVGVAGTDTQYF. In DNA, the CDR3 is TGTGCCAGCAGCGTAGGTGTAGCGGGGACAGATACGCAGTATTTT. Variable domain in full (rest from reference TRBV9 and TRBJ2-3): DSGVTQTPKHLITATGQRVTLRCSPRSGDLSVYWYQQSLDQGLQFLIQYYNGEERAKGNILERFSAQQFPDLHSELNLSSLELGDSALYFCASSVGVAGTDTQYFGPGTRLTVL.

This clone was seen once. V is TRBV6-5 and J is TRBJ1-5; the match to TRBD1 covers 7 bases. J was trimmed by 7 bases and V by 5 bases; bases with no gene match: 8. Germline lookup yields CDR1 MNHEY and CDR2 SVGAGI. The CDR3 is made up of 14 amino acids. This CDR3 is CASSGQGEFQPQHF. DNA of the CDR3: TGTGCCAGCAGTGGTCAGGGGGAATTCCAGCCCCAGCATTTT.

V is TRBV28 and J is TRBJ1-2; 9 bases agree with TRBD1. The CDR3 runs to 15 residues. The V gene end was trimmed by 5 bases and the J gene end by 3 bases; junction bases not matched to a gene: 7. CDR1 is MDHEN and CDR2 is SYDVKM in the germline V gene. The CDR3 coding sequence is TGTGCCAGCAGTGCCCGGGACAGGGCGGACTATGGCTACACCTTC. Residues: CASSARDRADYGYTF.

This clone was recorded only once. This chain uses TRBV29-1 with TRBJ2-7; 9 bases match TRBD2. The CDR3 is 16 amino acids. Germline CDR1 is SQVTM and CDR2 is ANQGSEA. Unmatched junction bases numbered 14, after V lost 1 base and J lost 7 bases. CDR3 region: CSVEGVAGGLVGEQYF. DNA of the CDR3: TGCAGCGTTGAAGGTGTTGCGGGAGGGCTCGTAGGTGAGCAGTACTTC.

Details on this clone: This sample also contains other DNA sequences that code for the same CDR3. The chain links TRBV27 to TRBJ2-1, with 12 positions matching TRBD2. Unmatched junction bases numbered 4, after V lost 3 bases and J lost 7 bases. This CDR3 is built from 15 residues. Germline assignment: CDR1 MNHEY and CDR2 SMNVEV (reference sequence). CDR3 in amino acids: CASSFLAGGGNEQFF. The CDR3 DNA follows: TGTGCCAGCAGTTTCCTAGCGGGAGGGGGGAATGAGCAGTTCTTC.

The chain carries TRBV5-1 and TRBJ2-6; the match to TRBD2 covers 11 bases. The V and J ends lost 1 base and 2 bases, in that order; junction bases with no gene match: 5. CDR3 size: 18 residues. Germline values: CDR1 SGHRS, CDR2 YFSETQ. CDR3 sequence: CASSLFPGLAAGANVLTF. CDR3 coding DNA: TGCGCCAGCAGCTTGTTTCCGGGACTAGCGGCTGGGGCCAACGTCCTGACTTTC.

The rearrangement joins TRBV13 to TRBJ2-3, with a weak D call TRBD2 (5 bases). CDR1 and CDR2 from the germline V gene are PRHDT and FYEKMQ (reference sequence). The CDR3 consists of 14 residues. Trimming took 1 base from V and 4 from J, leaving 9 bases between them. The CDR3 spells CASSLVVASDTQYF. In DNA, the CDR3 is TGTGCCAGCAGCTTAGTGGTAGCGTCAGATACGCAGTATTTT.

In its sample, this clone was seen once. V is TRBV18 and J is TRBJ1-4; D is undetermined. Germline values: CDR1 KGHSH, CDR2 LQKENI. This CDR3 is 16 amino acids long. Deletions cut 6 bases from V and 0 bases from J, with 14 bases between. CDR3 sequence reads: CASSHSEASTNEKLFF. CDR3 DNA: TGTGCCAGCTCCCACTCGGAGGCGTCAACTAATGAAAAACTGTTTTTT.

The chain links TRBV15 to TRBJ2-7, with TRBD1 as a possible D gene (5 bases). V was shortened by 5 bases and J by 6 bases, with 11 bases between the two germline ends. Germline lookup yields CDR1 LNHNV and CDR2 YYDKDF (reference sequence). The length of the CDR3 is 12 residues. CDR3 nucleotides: TGTGCCACCAGCGGGCAGGGCCCCGAGCAGTACTTC. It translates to CATSGQGPEQYF.

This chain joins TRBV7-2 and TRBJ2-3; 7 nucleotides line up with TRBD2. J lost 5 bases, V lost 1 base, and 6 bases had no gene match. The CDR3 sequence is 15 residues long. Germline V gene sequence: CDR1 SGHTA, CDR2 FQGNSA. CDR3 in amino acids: CASSLGAGRRDTQYF. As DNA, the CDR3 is TGTGCCAGCAGCTTAGGAGCGGGACGGAGAGATACGCAGTATTTT.

The CDR3 protein is CASSSTSGGLSEQFF. The CDR3 region has the DNA TGTGCCAGCAGCTCAACTAGCGGGGGGCTCAGTGAGCAGTTCTTC. This chain links TRBV9 with TRBJ2-1; 12 bases match TRBD2. The CDR3 is 15 residues long. Germline trimming cut 4 bases from V and 9 bases from J; bases unmatched to any gene: 8. Germline values: CDR1 SGDLS, CDR2 YYNGEE.

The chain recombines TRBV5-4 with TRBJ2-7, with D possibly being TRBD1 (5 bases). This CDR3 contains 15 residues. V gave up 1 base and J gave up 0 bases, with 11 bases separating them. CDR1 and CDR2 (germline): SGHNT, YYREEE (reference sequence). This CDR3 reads CASSLRRGSSYEQYF. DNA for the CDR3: TGTGCCAGCAGCTTGCGAAGGGGCAGCTCCTACGAGCAGTACTTC.

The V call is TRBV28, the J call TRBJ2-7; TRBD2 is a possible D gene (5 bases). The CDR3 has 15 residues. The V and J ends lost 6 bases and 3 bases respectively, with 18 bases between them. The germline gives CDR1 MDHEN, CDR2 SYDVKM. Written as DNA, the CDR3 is TGTGCCAGCAGACACCAGTGGGGAGCACGCTACGAGCAGTACTTC. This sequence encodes CASRHQWGARYEQYF.

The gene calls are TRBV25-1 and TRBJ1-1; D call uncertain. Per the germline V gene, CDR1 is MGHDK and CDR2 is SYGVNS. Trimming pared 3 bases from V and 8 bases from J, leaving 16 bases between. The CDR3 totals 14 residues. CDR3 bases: TGTGCCAGCAGTGAGTCCCCCTTTAGCAGCGAAGCTTTCTTT. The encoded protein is CASSESPFSSEAFF.

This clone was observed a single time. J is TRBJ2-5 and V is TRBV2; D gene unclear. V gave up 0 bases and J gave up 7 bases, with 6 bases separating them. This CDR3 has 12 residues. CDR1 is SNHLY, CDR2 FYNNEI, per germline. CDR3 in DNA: TGTGCCAGCAGTGAAGCGCGGAGGACCCAGTACTTC. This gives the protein CASSEARRTQYF.

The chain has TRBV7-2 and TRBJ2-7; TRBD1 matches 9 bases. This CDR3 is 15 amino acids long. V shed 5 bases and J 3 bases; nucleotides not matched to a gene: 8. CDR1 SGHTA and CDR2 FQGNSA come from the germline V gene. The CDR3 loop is CASSPRGGQGYEQYF. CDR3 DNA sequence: TGTGCCAGCAGCCCTAGGGGGGGACAGGGCTACGAGCAGTACTTC.

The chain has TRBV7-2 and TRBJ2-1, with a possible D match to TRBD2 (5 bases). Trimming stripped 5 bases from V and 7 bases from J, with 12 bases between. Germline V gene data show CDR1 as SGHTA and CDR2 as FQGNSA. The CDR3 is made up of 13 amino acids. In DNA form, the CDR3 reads TGTGCCAGCAGCCCACCGGGAACGAATGAGCAGTTCTTC. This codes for CASSPPGTNEQFF.